These 5 T cell receptor beta chains came from one sample sequenced in a study of control samples from healthy donors and cancer patients. Here immunoSEQ multiplex PCR was the method, and the copy in TCRdb shows in-frame clones only, minus some. The sample includes about 220,000 clones, over 90% of them seen just once. The sample taken for sequencing was blood. The receptor source for this set is a man between 45 and 60 years old in good health.

The chain employs TRBV5-4 and TRBJ1-1; D is unclear. V was shortened by 2 bases and J by 4 bases, with 18 bases between the two germline ends. In germline, CDR1 is SGHNT, CDR2 YYREEE (reference sequence). This CDR3 spans 16 amino acids. The CDR3 nucleotides read TGTGCCAGCAGCTTCGGGTCGGGAGTGTCGCGCACTGAAGCTTTCTTT. Residues: CASSFGSGVSRTEAFF.

The rearrangement uses TRBV7-2 and TRBJ1-2; unclear D gene. The CDR3 has 14 amino acids. Germline values: CDR1 SGHTA, CDR2 FQGNSA. Trimming cost V 5 bases and J 4 bases, with 14 bases left between them. The chain's CDR3 is CASSPSGEIYGYTF. The DNA of the CDR3 is TGTGCCAGCAGCCCCAGCGGTGAGATCTATGGCTACACCTTC.

The table lists this clone with a count of one. The V gene is TRBV9, the J gene TRBJ2-7, with 7 bases fitting TRBD2. This CDR3 contains 14 residues. Looked up from germline, CDR1 is SGDLS and CDR2 is YYNGEE. Germline trimming cut 4 bases from V and 1 base from J; bases unmatched to any gene: 5. This chain's CDR3 is CASSPTSASYEQYV. CDR3 bases: TGTGCCAGCAGCCCCACTAGCGCTTCCTACGAGCAGTACGTC.

This sequence joins TRBV12-3 or TRBV12-4 and TRBJ1-1, with 9 bases that match TRBD1. The CDR3 contains 12 residues. V shed 4 bases, J shed 12 bases, and the junction held 6 bases outside the gene matches. CDR3 in amino acids: CASSSLGQGTFF. The CDR3 DNA reads as TGTGCCAGCAGTTCTCTAGGACAGGGGACTTTCTTT.

This clone was counted only a few times. The same CDR3 can be traced to other DNA sequences in this sample. The chain carries TRBV28 and TRBJ1-2; D remains ambiguous. V lost 2 bases and J lost 5, with 9 bases in between. The CDR3 spans 13 residues. Germline CDR1 is MDHEN and CDR2 is SYDVKM. Here the CDR3 reads CASSLVTGYGYTF. In DNA form, the CDR3 reads TGTGCCAGCAGTTTAGTCACGGGGTATGGCTACACCTTC.